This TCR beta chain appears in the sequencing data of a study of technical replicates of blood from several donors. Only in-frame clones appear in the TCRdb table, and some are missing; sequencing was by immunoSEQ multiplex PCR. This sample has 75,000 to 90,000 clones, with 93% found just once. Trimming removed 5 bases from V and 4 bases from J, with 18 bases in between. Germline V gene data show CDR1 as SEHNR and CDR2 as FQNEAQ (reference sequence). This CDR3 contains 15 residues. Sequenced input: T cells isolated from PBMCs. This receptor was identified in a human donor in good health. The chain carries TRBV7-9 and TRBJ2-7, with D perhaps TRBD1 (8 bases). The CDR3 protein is CASSDEQGGTYEQYF. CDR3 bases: TGTGCCAGCAGCGACGAACAGGGGGGGACTTACGAGCAGTACTTC.